This T cell receptor (beta chain) emerged from a study of T cells in Graves' hyperthyroidism and ophthalmopathy. Study-level findings and limits: Prediction of ophthalmopathy progression came a median approximately 7 months pre-onset. Most thyroid-expanded clonotypes above 0.001 were also found in blood.

V was clipped by 4 bases and J by 7 bases, with 14 bases between them. CDR3 length: 13 residues. Germline CDR1 and CDR2: SGDLS and YYNGEE. On this clonotype: Its antigen is undetermined.

Using RNA transcripts as the source, TCR beta CDR3 regions were amplified. The study used the HTBI primer set for a first-round RT-PCR of the TCR CDR3. One entry per CDR3 protein results from TCRdb running MiXCR on the multiplex PCR reads. The data contain about 420,000 distinct CDR3 sequences, 15% to 19% of them singletons. The sequence was collected from a woman younger than 30 with Graves' hyperthyroidism. The V and J genes are TRBV9 and TRBJ1-1; the D gene is possibly TRBD1 (5 bases). The sequencing input was blood. The CDR3 here is CASSPSGTREAFF. The CDR3 region has the DNA TGTGCCAGCAGCCCCTCCGGGACCCGTGAAGCTTTCTTT.